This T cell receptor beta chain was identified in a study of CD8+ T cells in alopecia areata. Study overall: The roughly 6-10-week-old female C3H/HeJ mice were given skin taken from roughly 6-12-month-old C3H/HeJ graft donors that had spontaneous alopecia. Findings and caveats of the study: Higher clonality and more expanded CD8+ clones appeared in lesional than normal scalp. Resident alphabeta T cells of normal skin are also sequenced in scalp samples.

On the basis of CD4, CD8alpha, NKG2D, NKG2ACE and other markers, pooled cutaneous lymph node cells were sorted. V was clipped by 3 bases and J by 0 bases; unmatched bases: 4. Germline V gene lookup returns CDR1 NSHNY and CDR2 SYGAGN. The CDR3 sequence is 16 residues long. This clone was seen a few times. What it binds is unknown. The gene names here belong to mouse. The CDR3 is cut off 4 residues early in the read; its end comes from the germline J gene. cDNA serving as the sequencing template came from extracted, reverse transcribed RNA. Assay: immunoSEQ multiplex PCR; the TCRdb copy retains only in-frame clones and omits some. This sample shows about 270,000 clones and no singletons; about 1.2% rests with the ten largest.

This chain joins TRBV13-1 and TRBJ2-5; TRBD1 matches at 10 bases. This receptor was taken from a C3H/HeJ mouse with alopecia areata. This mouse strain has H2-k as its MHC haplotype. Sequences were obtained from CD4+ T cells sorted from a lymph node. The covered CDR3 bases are TGTGCCAGCAGTGTCCGGGACAGGGGTAACCAAGAC. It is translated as CASSVRDRGNQD. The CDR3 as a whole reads CASSVRDRGNQDTQYF.